Here is one T cell receptor beta chain with its context. Its antigen is as yet unknown. This CDR3 comprises 13 residues. V was clipped by 5 bases and J by 4 bases, with 13 bases between them. Germline V CDR1 and CDR2: GTSNPN, SVGIG (reference sequence). This specimen comes from a study of T-cell memory formation after mild COVID-19. About the research overall: Most TCR clusters belonged to a single donor. General study results and limits: Contracting clones from day 15 to 85 had balanced CD4/CD8; later expanders favoured CD4+.

TCRdb called the 5' RACE reads again in MiXCR, with one record for every CDR3 protein. Of approximately 500,000 distinct CDR3 sequences in the sample, approximately 23% are singletons; the top ten hold 12%. The chain is built from TRBV30 and TRBJ2-3; unclear D gene. The source is an adult woman who had mild COVID-19 (a few samples of this study predate the infection). Cell type and time point are not known. Sequencing used PBMCs or a T cell subset sorted from them (not recorded which). The CDR3 reads CAWGYLGPDTQYF. The CDR3 coding sequence is TGTGCCTGGGGTTATTTAGGCCCAGATACGCAGTATTTT. The entire variable domain, with the rest obtained from reference TRBV30 and TRBJ2-3, is as follows: SQTIHQWPATLVQPVGSPLSLECTVEGTSNPNLYWYRQAAGRGLQLLFYSVGIGQISSEVPQNLSASRPQDRQFILSSKKLLLSDSGFYLCAWGYLGPDTQYFGPGTRLTVL.